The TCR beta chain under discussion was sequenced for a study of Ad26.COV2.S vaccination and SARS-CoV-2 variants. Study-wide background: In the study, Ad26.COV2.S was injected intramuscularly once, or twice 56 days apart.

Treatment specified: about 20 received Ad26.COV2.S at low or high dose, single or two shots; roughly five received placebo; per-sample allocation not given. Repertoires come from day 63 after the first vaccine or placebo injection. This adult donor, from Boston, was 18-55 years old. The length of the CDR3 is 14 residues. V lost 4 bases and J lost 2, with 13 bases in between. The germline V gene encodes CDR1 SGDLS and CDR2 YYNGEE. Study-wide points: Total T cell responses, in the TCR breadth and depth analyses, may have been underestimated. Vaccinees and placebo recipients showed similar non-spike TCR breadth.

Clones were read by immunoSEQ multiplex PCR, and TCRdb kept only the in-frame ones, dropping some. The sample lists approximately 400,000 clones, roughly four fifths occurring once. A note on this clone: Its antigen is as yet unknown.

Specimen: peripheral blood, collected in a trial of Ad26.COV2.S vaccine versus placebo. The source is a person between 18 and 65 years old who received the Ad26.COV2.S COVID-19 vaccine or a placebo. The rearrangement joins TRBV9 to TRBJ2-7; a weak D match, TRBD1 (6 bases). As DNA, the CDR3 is TGTGCCAGCAGCTCCTCGACAGGAGCCTACGAGCAGTACTTC. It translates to CASSSSTGAYEQYF.